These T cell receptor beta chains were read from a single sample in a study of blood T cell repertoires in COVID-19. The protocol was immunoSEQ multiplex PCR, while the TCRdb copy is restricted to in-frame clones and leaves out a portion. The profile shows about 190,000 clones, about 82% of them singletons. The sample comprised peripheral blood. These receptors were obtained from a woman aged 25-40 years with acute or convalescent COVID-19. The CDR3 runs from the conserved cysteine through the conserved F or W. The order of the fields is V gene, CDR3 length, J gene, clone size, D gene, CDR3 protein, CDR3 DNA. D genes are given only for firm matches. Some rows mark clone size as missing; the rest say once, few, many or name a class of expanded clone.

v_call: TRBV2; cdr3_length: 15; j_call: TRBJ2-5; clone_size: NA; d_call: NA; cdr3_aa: CASRDMGRAQETQYF; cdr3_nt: TGTGCCAGCAGGGACATGGGCCGGGCTCAAGAGACCCAGTACTTC
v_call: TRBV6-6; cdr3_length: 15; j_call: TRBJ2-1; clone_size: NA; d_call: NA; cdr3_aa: CASSLDGARYNEQFF; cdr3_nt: TGTGCCAGCAGCCTCGATGGGGCGCGCTACAATGAGCAGTTCTTC
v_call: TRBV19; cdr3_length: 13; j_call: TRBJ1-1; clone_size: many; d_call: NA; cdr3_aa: CASSIRGTTEAFF; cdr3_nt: TGTGCCAGTAGTATTAGGGGTACCACTGAAGCTTTCTTT
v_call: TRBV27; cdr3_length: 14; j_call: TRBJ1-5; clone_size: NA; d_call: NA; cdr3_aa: CASRTTGISQPQHF; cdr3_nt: TGTGCCAGCAGAACTACAGGGATATCTCAGCCCCAGCATTTT
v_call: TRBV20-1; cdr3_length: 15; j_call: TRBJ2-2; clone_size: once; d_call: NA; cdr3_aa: CSVSPPYQNTGELFF; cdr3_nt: TGCAGTGTTAGTCCGCCCTATCAGAACACCGGGGAGCTGTTTTTT
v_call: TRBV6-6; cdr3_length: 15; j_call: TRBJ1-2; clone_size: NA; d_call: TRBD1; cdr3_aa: CASSYVGQGARGYTF; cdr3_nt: TGTGCCAGCAGTTACGTGGGACAGGGGGCTCGAGGCTACACCTTC
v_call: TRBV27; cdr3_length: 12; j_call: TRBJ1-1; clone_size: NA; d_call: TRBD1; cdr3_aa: CASTTGGLEAFF; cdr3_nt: TGTGCCAGCACCACAGGGGGTCTTGAAGCTTTCTTT
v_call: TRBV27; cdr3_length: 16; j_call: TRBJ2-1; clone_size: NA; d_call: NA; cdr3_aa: CASRDPRGRDYNEQFF; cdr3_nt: TGTGCCAGCAGAGATCCCCGGGGGAGAGATTACAATGAGCAGTTCTTC
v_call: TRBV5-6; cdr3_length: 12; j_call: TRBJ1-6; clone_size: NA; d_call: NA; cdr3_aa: CASSLPDSPLHF; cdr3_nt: TGTGCCAGCAGCTTGCCCGATTCACCCCTCCACTTT
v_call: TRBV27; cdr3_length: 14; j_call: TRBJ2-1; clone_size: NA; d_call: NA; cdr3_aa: CASSLRDSGNEQFF; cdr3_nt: TGTGCCAGCAGTTTAAGGGACTCGGGCAATGAGCAGTTCTTC
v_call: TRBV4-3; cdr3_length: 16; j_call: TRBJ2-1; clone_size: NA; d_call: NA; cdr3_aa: CASSQDRLVSYNEQFF; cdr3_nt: TGCGCCAGCAGCCAAGATAGGCTAGTCTCCTACAATGAGCAGTTCTTC
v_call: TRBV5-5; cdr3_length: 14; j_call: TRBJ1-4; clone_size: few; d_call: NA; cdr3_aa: CASSPGGPGEKLFF; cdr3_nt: TGTGCCAGCAGCCCGGGGGGGCCTGGTGAAAAACTGTTTTTT
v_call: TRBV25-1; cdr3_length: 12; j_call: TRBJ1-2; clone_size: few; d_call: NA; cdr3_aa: CASSDGFSGYTF; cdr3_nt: TGTGCCAGCAGTGACGGGTTCAGTGGCTACACCTTC
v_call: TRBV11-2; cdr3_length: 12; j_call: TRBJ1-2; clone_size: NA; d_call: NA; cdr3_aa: CASSLVGSGYTF; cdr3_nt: TGTGCCAGCAGCTTAGTCGGTAGTGGCTACACCTTC
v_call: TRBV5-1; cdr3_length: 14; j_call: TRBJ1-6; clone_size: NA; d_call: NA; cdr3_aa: CASGRDNRNSPLHF; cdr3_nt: TGCGCCAGCGGTCGGGACAATCGCAATTCACCCCTCCACTTT
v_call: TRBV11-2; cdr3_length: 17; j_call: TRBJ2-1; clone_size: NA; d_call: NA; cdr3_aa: CASSFSPVRGTYNEQFF; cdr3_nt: TGTGCCAGCAGCTTCTCCCCGGTCCGAGGAACATACAATGAGCAGTTCTTC
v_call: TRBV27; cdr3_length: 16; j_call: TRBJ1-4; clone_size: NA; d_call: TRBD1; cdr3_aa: CASRVLGQGHNEKLFF; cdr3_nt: TGTGCCAGCAGAGTTCTCGGACAGGGCCACAATGAAAAACTGTTTTTT
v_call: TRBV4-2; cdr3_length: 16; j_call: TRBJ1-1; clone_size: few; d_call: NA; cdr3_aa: CASSQESRVMNTEAFF; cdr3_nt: TGTGCCAGCAGCCAAGAAAGTCGCGTTATGAACACTGAAGCTTTCTTT
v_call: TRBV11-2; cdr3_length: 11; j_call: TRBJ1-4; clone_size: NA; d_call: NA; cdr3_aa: CASTAKDRLFF; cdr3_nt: TGTGCCAGCACCGCCAAAGACAGGCTGTTTTTT
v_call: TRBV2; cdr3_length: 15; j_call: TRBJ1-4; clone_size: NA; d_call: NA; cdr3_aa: CASSVRGGGNEKLFF; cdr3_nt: TGTGCCAGCAGTGTTAGAGGCGGAGGAAATGAAAAACTGTTTTTT
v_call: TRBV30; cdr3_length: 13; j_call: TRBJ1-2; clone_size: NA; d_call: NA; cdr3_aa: CAWGPQGNGGYTF; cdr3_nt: TGTGCCTGGGGACCACAGGGTAATGGTGGCTACACCTTC
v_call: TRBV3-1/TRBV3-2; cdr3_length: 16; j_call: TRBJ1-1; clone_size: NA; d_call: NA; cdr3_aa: CASSKEPVGGNTEAFF; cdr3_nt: TGTGCCAGCAGTAAAGAACCGGTCGGAGGGAACACTGAAGCTTTCTTT
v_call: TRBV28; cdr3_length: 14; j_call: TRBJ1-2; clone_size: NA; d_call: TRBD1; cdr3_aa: CASTRQGADYGYTF; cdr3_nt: TGTGCCAGCACTCGACAGGGGGCGGACTATGGCTACACCTTC
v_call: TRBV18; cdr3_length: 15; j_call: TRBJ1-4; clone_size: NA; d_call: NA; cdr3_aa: CASSDFIDPGEKLFF; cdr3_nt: TGTGCCAGCTCAGACTTTATTGACCCCGGTGAAAAACTGTTTTTT
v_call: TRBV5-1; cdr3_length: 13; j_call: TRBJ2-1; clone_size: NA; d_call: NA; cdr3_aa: CASSRRGDNEQFF; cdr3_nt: TGCGCCAGCAGCAGGCGCGGTGACAATGAGCAGTTCTTC
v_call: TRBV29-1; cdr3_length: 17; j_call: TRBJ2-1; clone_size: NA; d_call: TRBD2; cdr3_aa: CSAIGLAGVSSYNEQFF; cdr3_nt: TGCAGCGCCATAGGGCTAGCGGGGGTTAGCTCCTACAATGAGCAGTTCTTC
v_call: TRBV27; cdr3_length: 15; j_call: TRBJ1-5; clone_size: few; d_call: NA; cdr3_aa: CASTRSGFSNQPQHF; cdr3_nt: TGTGCCAGCACCCGGTCGGGTTTTAGCAATCAGCCCCAGCATTTT
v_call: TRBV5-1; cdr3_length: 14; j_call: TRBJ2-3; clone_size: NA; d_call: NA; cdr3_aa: CASSLGLDTDTQYF; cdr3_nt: TGCGCCAGCAGCTTGGGACTAGATACAGATACGCAGTATTTT
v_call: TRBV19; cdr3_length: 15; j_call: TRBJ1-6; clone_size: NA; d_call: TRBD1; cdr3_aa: CASSTAWTGPITLHF; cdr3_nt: TGTGCCAGTAGCACGGCTTGGACAGGGCCAATCACCCTCCACTTT
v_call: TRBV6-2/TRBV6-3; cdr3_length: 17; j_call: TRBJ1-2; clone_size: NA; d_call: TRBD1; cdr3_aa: CASSYHPRRQGDYGYTF; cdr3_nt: TGTGCCAGCAGTTACCACCCCAGACGACAGGGTGACTATGGCTACACCTTC
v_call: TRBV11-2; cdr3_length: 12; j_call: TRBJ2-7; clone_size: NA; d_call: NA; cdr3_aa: CASGGLSYEQYF; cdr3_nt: TGTGCCAGCGGGGGGTTATCCTACGAGCAGTACTTC
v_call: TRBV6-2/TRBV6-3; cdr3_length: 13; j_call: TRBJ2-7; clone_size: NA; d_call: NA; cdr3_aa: CASSYLDTGRQYF; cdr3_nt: TGTGCCAGCAGTTACCTCGATACAGGAAGGCAGTACTTC
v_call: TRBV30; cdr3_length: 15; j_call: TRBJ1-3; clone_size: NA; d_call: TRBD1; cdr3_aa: CAWGTGPVSGNTIYF; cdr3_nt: TGTGCCTGGGGGACAGGGCCCGTCTCTGGAAACACCATATATTTT
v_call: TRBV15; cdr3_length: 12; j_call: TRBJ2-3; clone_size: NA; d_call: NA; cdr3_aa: CATSRDQDTQYF; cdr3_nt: TGTGCCACCAGCAGAGATCAAGATACGCAGTATTTT
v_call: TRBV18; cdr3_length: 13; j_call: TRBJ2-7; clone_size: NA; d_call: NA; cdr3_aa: CASSPMAGYEQYF; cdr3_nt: TGTGCCAGCTCACCTATGGCAGGCTACGAGCAGTACTTC
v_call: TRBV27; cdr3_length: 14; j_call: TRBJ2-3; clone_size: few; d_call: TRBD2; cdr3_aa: CASYSGRYTDTQYF; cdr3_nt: TGTGCCAGCTATAGCGGGAGGTATACGGATACGCAGTATTTT
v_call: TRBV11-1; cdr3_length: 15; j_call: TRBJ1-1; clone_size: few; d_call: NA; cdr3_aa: CASCVAGVMNTEAFF; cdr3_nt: TGTGCCAGCTGCGTGGCAGGGGTCATGAACACTGAAGCTTTCTTT
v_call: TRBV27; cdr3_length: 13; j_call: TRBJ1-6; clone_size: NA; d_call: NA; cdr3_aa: CASTPFGGSPLHF; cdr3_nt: TGTGCCAGCACCCCCTTCGGCGGGTCACCCCTCCACTTT
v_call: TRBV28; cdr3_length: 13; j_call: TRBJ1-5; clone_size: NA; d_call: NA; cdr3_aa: CASRTTENQPQHF; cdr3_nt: TGTGCCAGCAGAACGACAGAGAATCAGCCCCAGCATTTT
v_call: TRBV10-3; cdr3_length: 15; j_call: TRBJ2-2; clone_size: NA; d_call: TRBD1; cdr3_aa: CAISGDDRGTGELFF; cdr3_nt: TGTGCCATCAGTGGGGACGACAGGGGCACCGGGGAGCTGTTTTTT
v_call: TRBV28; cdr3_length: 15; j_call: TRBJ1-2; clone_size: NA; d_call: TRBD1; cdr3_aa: CASSSGGRTGLGYTF; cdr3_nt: TGTGCCAGCAGTTCGGGGGGAAGGACAGGGCTGGGCTACACCTTC
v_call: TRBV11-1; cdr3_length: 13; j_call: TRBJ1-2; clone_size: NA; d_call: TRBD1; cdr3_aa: CASSPRGQGGYTF; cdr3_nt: TGTGCCAGCAGCCCACGGGGACAGGGCGGCTACACCTTC
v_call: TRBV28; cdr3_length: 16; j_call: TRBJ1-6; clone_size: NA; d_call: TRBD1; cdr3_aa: CASSTPGQGGDSPLHF; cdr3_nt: TGTGCCAGCAGTACGCCGGGACAGGGTGGAGACTCACCCCTCCACTTT